The rows below give T cell receptor beta chains drawn from one sample of a study of beta chain features in type 1 diabetes. The method was immunoSEQ multiplex PCR; TCRdb's version includes in-frame clones alone and lacks a portion of them. This sample has about 47,000 clones, with just under 45% found just once. The sequenced sample was stem cell memory CD4+ T cells from blood. All receptors come from a man younger than 40 with type 1 diabetes. CDR3s include the opening cysteine and the closing phenylalanine or tryptophan. The D gene is left open where the match is weak. For some rows the clone size is stated as once, few or many, or as a class when expanded; others skip it.

d_call,cdr3_length,j_call,clone_size,v_call,cdr3_nt,cdr3_aa
TRBD1,17,TRBJ1-5,NA,TRBV5-1,TGCGCCAGCAGCCCGGGACAGGGGGCGACGGGCCATCAGCCCCAGCATTTT,CASSPGQGATGHQPQHF
TRBD2,15,TRBJ2-1,NA,TRBV2,TGTGCCAGCAGTGACAAGCTCGGAAGCGGGAGTTCCCAGTTCTTC,CASSDKLGSGSSQFF
NA,17,TRBJ1-1,few,TRBV7-2,TGTGCCAGCAGCTTAGGATCGGTCCCGGGTGACAACACTGAAGCTTTCTTT,CASSLGSVPGDNTEAFF
TRBD1,13,TRBJ1-1,few,TRBV18,TGTGCCAGCTCACGGACAGGGGTCTCTGAAGCTTTCTTT,CASSRTGVSEAFF
NA,11,TRBJ1-1,few,TRBV5-1,TGCGCCAGCAGCTCGGACACTGAAGCTTTCTTT,CASSSDTEAFF
TRBD1,14,TRBJ1-4,NA,TRBV5-6,TGTGCCAGCAGCCCCGGACAGGGGGCAGAGAAACTGTTTTTT,CASSPGQGAEKLFF
NA,17,TRBJ2-2,few,TRBV2,TGTGCCAGCAGTACAAGACGGGGACTGTCGAACACCGGGGAGCTGTTTTTT,CASSTRRGLSNTGELFF
NA,13,TRBJ2-7,NA,TRBV15,TGTGCCACCAGCCAAAACGCCCGCTACGAGCAGTACTTC,CATSQNARYEQYF
TRBD1,13,TRBJ2-3,NA,TRBV29-1,TGCAGCGTCCGACAGGGAAGCACAGATACGCAGTATTTT,CSVRQGSTDTQYF
NA,12,TRBJ1-1,NA,TRBV29-1,TGCAGCGTTGTGGGAACAGGTCTCCAAGCTTTCTTT,CSVVGTGLQAFF
TRBD2,13,TRBJ2-3,NA,TRBV10-3,TGTGCCACCTTAGCGGGACCTGGGGATACGCAGTATTTT,CATLAGPGDTQYF
TRBD1,14,TRBJ2-5,few,TRBV7-9,TGTGCCAGCAGCCCTCAGGGGGTAAGAGAGACCCAGTACTTC,CASSPQGVRETQYF
NA,19,TRBJ2-1,NA,TRBV28,TGTGCCAGCAGTTCCCCCGGGGAGGCGGGCTATCTACGCTACAATGAGCAGTTCTTC,CASSSPGEAGYLRYNEQFF
NA,15,TRBJ1-1,NA,TRBV28,TGTGCCAGCAAGGGGCGTGGCGGAATGAACACTGAAGCTTTCTTT,CASKGRGGMNTEAFF
NA,14,TRBJ2-1,few,TRBV7-9,TGTGCCAGCAGGCAACAGGGTCGGTACAATGAGCAGTTCTTC,CASRQQGRYNEQFF
NA,12,TRBJ2-1,NA,TRBV11-2,TGTGCCAGCAGCTCTAAGGCTAGTGAGCAGTTCTTC,CASSSKASEQFF
NA,13,TRBJ1-2,NA,TRBV18,TGTGCCAGCTCACCAGGCGGGCCCTATGGCTACACCTTC,CASSPGGPYGYTF
TRBD2,14,TRBJ2-7,NA,TRBV11-2,TGTGCCAGCAGCTTATTAAGCGGGGCCTACGAGCAGTACTTC,CASSLLSGAYEQYF
TRBD1,14,TRBJ2-4,NA,TRBV11-1,TGTGCCAGCAGCTTACGGGCAGGGGGAAGTTATCAGTACTTC,CASSLRAGGSYQYF
NA,15,TRBJ1-2,few,TRBV7-9,TGTGCCAGCAGCTTAGTCGGCGGGGATTCGGGCGGCTACACCTTC,CASSLVGGDSGGYTF
TRBD1,16,TRBJ2-5,NA,TRBV7-9,TGTGCCAGCAGCAGGTCTAGGGGGCGAATTGTTGAGACCCAGTACTTC,CASSRSRGRIVETQYF
TRBD2,17,TRBJ2-1,NA,TRBV13,TGTGCCAGCAGTACATACACTTCTAGCGGGAGGTTCGGCGAGCAGTTCTTC,CASSTYTSSGRFGEQFF
NA,12,TRBJ2-6,NA,TRBV7-9,TGTGCCAGCAGCTCCGATGCGGGTGTCCTGACTTTC,CASSSDAGVLTF
NA,16,TRBJ2-1,few,TRBV13,TGTGCCAGCAGCTTAGGGGAGAAAAGCTCCTACAATGAGCAGTTCTTC,CASSLGEKSSYNEQFF
NA,13,TRBJ2-7,NA,TRBV7-9,TGTGCCAGCAGCTCGACACGAACCTCTGAGCAGTACTTC,CASSSTRTSEQYF
NA,16,TRBJ2-7,NA,TRBV21-1,TGTGCCAGCAGCAAAGCCGGGAGGCCTAAGAACTACGAGCAGTACTTC,CASSKAGRPKNYEQYF
TRBD1,14,TRBJ2-7,few,TRBV5-1,TGCGCCAGCAGCTTGGCCGACAGGGGTTACGAGCAGTACTTC,CASSLADRGYEQYF
TRBD1,16,TRBJ1-1,NA,TRBV18,TGTGCCAGCTCACCACCCCGGGACAGGGTGGGCACTGAAGCTTTCTTT,CASSPPRDRVGTEAFF
NA,14,TRBJ1-1,NA,TRBV7-3,TGTGCCAGCAGCCCGAGCAGGGGGAACACTGAAGCTTTCTTT,CASSPSRGNTEAFF
NA,17,TRBJ2-1,NA,TRBV7-2,TGTGCCAGCAGCTTAGTCCCGCGCCGAATCGCCGGGAATGAGCAGTTCTTC,CASSLVPRRIAGNEQFF
NA,13,TRBJ1-1,NA,TRBV7-6,TGTGCCAGCAGCCTCACCCGGGACACTGAAGCTTTCTTT,CASSLTRDTEAFF
NA,13,TRBJ2-7,few,TRBV30,TGTGCCTGGAGTGGGGGGAGGTTTTACGAGCAGTACTTC,CAWSGGRFYEQYF
NA,15,TRBJ2-7,few,TRBV7-9,TGTGCCAGCAGCTTAGCAGGGGGTGGTCCCTACGAGCAGTACTTC,CASSLAGGGPYEQYF
TRBD1,13,TRBJ2-7,NA,TRBV7-9,TGTGCCAGCAGCTTAAGGCAGGGGGACGAGCAGTACTTC,CASSLRQGDEQYF
NA,14,TRBJ2-5,NA,TRBV5-4,TGTGCCAGCAGCGCGGAACGGGTCCAAGAGACCCAGTACTTC,CASSAERVQETQYF
TRBD1,15,TRBJ1-1,once,TRBV5-1,TGCGCCAGCAGCGCCGGACAGGGAGGGGACACTAAAGCTTTCTTT,CASSAGQGGDTKAFF
TRBD1,15,TRBJ2-7,once,TRBV7-8,TGTGCCAGCAGCTTAGTAAGCGCAGGGGGCTACGAGCAGTACTTC,CASSLVSAGGYEQYF
NA,14,TRBJ1-1,NA,TRBV6-5,TGTGCCAGCAGTTACGCGGGTTCCGACACTGAAGCTTTCTTT,CASSYAGSDTEAFF
NA,15,TRBJ1-3,NA,TRBV9,TGTGCCAGCAGCGTGAACGGGAACTCTGGAAACACCATATATTTT,CASSVNGNSGNTIYF
TRBD1,16,TRBJ1-1,NA,TRBV9,TGTGCCAGCAGCGTAGATTCCGGGACAGGGGTCACTGAAGCTTTCTTT,CASSVDSGTGVTEAFF
TRBD1,15,TRBJ1-4,NA,TRBV18,TGTGCCAGCTCACCGGGGAGGACAGGGCACGAAAAACTGTTTTTT,CASSPGRTGHEKLFF
TRBD2,14,TRBJ2-7,NA,TRBV6-5,TGTGCCAGCAGTTACAGCGGGAGAGGTTACGAGCAGTACTTC,CASSYSGRGYEQYF
NA,14,TRBJ2-7,few,TRBV6-6,TGTGCCAGCAGTTACTCGAACAGAAACTACGAGCAGTACTTC,CASSYSNRNYEQYF
NA,16,TRBJ1-3,NA,TRBV4-3,TGCGCCAGCAGCCAAGATGCCAGGGCCTCTGGAAACACCATATATTTT,CASSQDARASGNTIYF